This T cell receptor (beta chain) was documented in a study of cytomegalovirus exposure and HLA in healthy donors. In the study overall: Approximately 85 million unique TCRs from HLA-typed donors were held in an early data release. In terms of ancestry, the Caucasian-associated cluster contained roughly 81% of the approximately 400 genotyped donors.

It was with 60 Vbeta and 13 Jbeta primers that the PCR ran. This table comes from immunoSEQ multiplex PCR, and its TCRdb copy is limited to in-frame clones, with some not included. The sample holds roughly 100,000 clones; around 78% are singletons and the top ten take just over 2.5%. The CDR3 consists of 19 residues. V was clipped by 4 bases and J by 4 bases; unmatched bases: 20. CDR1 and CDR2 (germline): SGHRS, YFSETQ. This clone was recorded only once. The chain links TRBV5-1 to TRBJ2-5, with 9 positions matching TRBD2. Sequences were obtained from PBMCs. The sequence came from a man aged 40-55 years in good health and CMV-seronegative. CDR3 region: CASSPGRLAGPTRPETQYF. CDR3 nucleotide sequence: TGCGCCAGCAGCCCCGGAAGGCTAGCGGGGCCAACAAGGCCAGAGACCCAGTACTTC.